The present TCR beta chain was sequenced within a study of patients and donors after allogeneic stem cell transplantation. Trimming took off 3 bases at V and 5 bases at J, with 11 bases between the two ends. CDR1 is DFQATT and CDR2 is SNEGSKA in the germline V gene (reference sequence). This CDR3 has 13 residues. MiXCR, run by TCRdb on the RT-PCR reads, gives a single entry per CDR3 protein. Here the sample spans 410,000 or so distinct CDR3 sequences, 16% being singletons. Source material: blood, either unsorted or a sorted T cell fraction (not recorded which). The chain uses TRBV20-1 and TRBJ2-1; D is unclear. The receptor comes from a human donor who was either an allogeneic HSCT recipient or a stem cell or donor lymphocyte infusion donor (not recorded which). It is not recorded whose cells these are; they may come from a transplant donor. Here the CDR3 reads CSARTGGDNEQFF. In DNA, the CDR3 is TGCAGTGCTAGGACTGGCGGAGACAATGAGCAGTTCTTC.